This TCR beta chain was sequenced in a study of blood T cell repertoires in COVID-19. Authors' data handling: Cell counts per sample came from amplifying reference gene primers. Measured with immunoSEQ multiplex PCR; TCRdb has only the in-frame clones, and not every one. The DNA gave D and trimming, while V, J and clone size come from that table. The sample carries over 150,000 clones, about 80% recorded once. The CDR3 consists of 15 residues. Germline V gene sequence: CDR1 MNHEY, CDR2 SVGAGI. J lost 0 bases, V lost 7 bases, and 3 bases had no gene match. Recovered participants had two consecutive negative NP/OP PCR tests, healthcare professional clearance, or symptom resolution.

The sequenced sample consisted of PBMCs or T cells enriched from blood (not recorded which). V and J are TRBV6-5 and TRBJ1-3, with 10 nucleotides matching TRBD1. The clonotype originates from a man aged 35-49 years who had recovered from COVID-19. This chain's CDR3 is CASKGQGISGNTIYF. The DNA for the CDR3 is TGTGCCAGCAAGGGACAGGGGATCTCTGGAAACACCATATATTTT.